The 26 T cell receptor beta chains listed next were all sequenced from one sample in a study of spatial heterogeneity in lung cancer. MiXCR, run by TCRdb on the 5' RACE reads, gives a single entry per CDR3 protein. The repertoire consists of about 9,800 distinct CDR3 sequences, with approximately 5.8% occurring once and the leading ten covering 9.5% to 13%. Their antigens are not known. Noted time point: sample taken at primary tumor resection. Findings of the study overall: Higher tumor mutation counts went along with higher counts of expanded intratumoral alpha and beta TCRs.

Sequenced material: lung tumor tissue, taken at surgery. Source of these receptors: a male donor with early-stage non-small cell lung cancer.

Relative to its sample, this clonotype is medium-sized. Found in a library prepared for alpha chains, this beta chain is an off-target read, and its abundance has little meaning. The CDR3 DNA is TGTGCCAGCAGTTCCGGGACAGGGGCCAATCAGCCCCAGCATTTT. Translated, it gives CASSSGTGANQPQHF. The chain uses TRBV12-3 or TRBV12-4 and TRBJ1-5; the match to TRBD1 covers 10 bases. CDR3 length: 15 residues. V lost 4 bases to trimming and J lost 3 bases; unmatched junction nucleotides: 3.

This clonotype has a single count. With the library built for alpha chains, this beta chain is off target and its frequency is not meaningful. This chain links TRBV6-1 with TRBJ1-6; possibly TRBD1 for D (5 bases). Trimming removed 0 bases from V and 8 bases from J, with 8 bases in between. CDR3 length: 14 residues. Per germline, CDR1 MNHNS and CDR2 SASEGT. The CDR3: CASSEAGGYSPLHF. The CDR3 region has the DNA TGTGCCAGCAGTGAAGCGGGGGGGTATTCACCCCTCCACTTT.

This clonotype has ten or more counts. The library was built for alpha chains, so this beta chain is an off-target read and its size means little. V gene TRBV12-3 or TRBV12-4 combines with J gene TRBJ2-2, with 8 bases fitting TRBD2. The CDR3 covers 15 residues. The V and J ends lost 3 bases and 5 bases, in that order; junction bases with no gene match: 5. The CDR3 reads CASSLGLGWTGELFF. The CDR3 nucleotides read TGTGCCAGCAGTTTGGGACTAGGTTGGACCGGGGAGCTGTTTTTT.

The table lists this clonotype with many counts. This beta chain slipped into a library made for alpha chains as a stray read, so its size is not meaningful. The chain has TRBV27 and TRBJ2-5, with D uncertain. The CDR3 has 12 residues. The V gene's germline CDR1 is MNHEY and CDR2 SMNVEV (reference sequence). Trimming cost V 2 bases and J 1 base, with 2 bases left between them. The CDR3 nucleotides read TGTGCCAGCAGTTTACTCCAAGAGACCCAGTACTTC. This encodes CASSLLQETQYF.

In its sample, this clonotype was seen many times. With the library built for alpha chains, this beta chain is off target and its frequency is not meaningful. V is TRBV7-8 and J is TRBJ2-1; 8 nucleotides agree with TRBD1. The CDR3 contains 15 residues. CDR1 and CDR2 from the germline V gene are SGHVS and FQNEAQ. V trimming: 4 bases; J trimming: 2 bases; junction bases outside the gene matches: 4. CDR3 nucleotides: TGTGCCAGCAGCTCGACAGGGGAGGCCTACAATGAGCAGTTCTTC. Its protein is CASSSTGEAYNEQFF.

This clonotype was recorded many times. Found in a library prepared for alpha chains, this beta chain is an off-target read, and its abundance has little meaning. The chain links TRBV5-1 to TRBJ1-4, with D possibly TRBD1 on 6 matching bases. Per the germline V gene, CDR1 is SGHRS and CDR2 is YFSETQ. V lost 0 bases and J 7 bases, leaving 10 bases between the germline ends. The CDR3 is 14 amino acids. CDR3 bases: TGCGCCAGCAGCTTGGACAGGGCTGGTGAAAAACTGTTTTTT. It encodes CASSLDRAGEKLFF.

This clonotype appeared many times. This beta chain is a stray sequence in a library constructed for alpha chains; its clone size is not meaningful. The CDR3 sequence: CASSLKTGEGELFF. CDR3 DNA sequence: TGTGCCAGCAGCTTGAAGACAGGGGAAGGGGAGCTGTTTTTT. The V gene is TRBV2, the J gene TRBJ2-2, with TRBD1 identical over 8 bases. Germline CDR1 reads SNHLY; CDR2 reads FYNNEI. This CDR3 has 14 amino acids. V was pared by 6 bases and J by 8 bases, with 8 bases of the junction left unmatched.

At least ten counts were recorded for this clonotype. This beta chain lies outside the target of a library built for alpha chains; its clone size means little. J is TRBJ2-1 and V is TRBV7-2; D ambiguous. Germline V gene sequence: CDR1 SGHTA, CDR2 FQGNSA. CDR3 length equals 11 residues. Deletions cut 2 bases from V and 9 bases from J, with 5 bases between. This CDR3 reads CASSLNFEQFF. CDR3 coding DNA: TGTGCCAGCAGCTTAAACTTTGAGCAGTTCTTC.

As to this clonotype: The size of this beta chain means little, since it is a stray read in a library made for alpha chains. The rearrangement joins TRBV12-3 or TRBV12-4 to TRBJ2-7, with 9 bases that match TRBD1. The CDR3 totals 12 residues. The V gene end was trimmed by 6 bases and the J gene end by 7 bases; junction bases not matched to a gene: 4. CDR3 protein: CASRGTGREQYF. DNA for the CDR3: TGTGCCAGCAGGGGGACAGGGAGGGAGCAGTACTTC.

Concerning this clonotype itself: This beta chain was picked up by a library intended for alpha chains and is off target, so its count carries little meaning. The chain combines TRBV27 with TRBJ1-1; D unresolved. This CDR3 region has 11 residues. The germline V and J ends were trimmed by 8 bases and 1 base, with 5 bases remaining between them. Germline V gives CDR1 MNHEY, CDR2 SMNVEV (reference sequence). Here the CDR3 DNA reads TGTGCCAGCGCTAAGAACACTGAAGCTTTCTTT. This sequence encodes CASAKNTEAFF.

This clonotype appeared many times. Because the library targeted alpha chains, this beta chain is an off-target read whose size means little. The V and J genes are TRBV20-1 and TRBJ2-3, with TRBD2 identical over 10 bases. The junction had 6 bases not matched to a gene; V was cut back by 3 bases and J by 3 bases. The germline CDR1 and CDR2 sequences are DFQATT and SNEGSKA (reference sequence). The CDR3 spans 15 residues. The CDR3 DNA follows: TGCAGTGCTAGTTCTCTAGCGGGAGAGACAGATACGCAGTATTTT. Its protein is CSASSLAGETDTQYF.

This clonotype was observed many times. Within a library made for alpha chains, this beta chain is off target, and its count is uninformative. The chain links TRBV10-2 to TRBJ1-1, with D unclear. The germline CDR1 and CDR2 sequences are WSHSY and SAAADI. CDR3 size: 12 residues. Between the trimmed V and J ends, which lost 2 bases and 8 bases, there was a span of 9 bases. Written as DNA, the CDR3 is TGCGCCAGCAGTGAGGGGTGGATGGAAGCTTTCTTT. Protein: CASSEGWMEAFF.

This clonotype showed up many times. This beta chain is an unintended read in a library built for alpha chains; its size means little. CDR3 sequence reads: CASSPYTGRFGTEAFF. CDR3 nucleotides: TGTGCCAGCAGCCCGTACACAGGGAGATTCGGCACTGAAGCTTTCTTT. The chain joins TRBV11-2 to TRBJ1-1, with TRBD1 as a possible D gene (6 bases). Trimming removed 5 bases from V and 4 bases from J, with 20 bases in between. Looked up from germline, CDR1 is SGHAT and CDR2 is FQNNGV. There are 16 residues in the CDR3. Full variable domain (missing parts from reference TRBV11-2 and TRBJ1-1): EAGVAQSPRYKIIEKRQSVAFWCNPISGHATLYWYQQILGQGPKLLIQFQNNGVVDDSQLPKDRFSAERLKGVDSTLKIQPAKLEDSAVYLCASSPYTGRFGTEAFFGQGTRLTVV.

This clonotype was observed many times. Since it is a stray read in a library aimed at alpha chains, this beta chain has a size that is not meaningful. The chain links TRBV10-2 to TRBJ2-3, with D perhaps TRBD1 or TRBD2 (7 bases each). The CDR3 sequence is 14 residues long. The V end was cut by 6 bases, the J end by 4 bases, with 14 bases between. Germline V gives CDR1 WSHSY, CDR2 SAAADI. This CDR3 is CASSTTGRADTQYF. The CDR3 coding sequence is TGCGCCAGCAGCACGACAGGGAGGGCAGATACGCAGTATTTT.

In this sample, this clonotype is medium-sized. A library prepared for alpha chains yielded this beta chain as an off-target read; its size is of little meaning. This sequence joins TRBV5-1 and TRBJ2-3; D may be TRBD2 (5 bases). The germline CDR1 and CDR2 sequences are SGHRS and YFSETQ. Trimming took 1 base from V and 0 from J, leaving 12 bases between them. The length of the CDR3 is 16 residues. The CDR3 DNA reads TGCGCCAGCAGCTTGAATGGACGGACTAGCACAGATACGCAGTATTTT. Translated: CASSLNGRTSTDTQYF.

This clonotype was seen at least ten times. For a library built for alpha chains, this beta chain is a stray read; little rests on its size. This sequence joins TRBV11-3 and TRBJ2-2, with a weak D call TRBD2 (6 bases). The CDR3 extends over 15 amino acids. From germline, CDR1 is SGHNT and CDR2 YENEEA. V shed 0 bases and J shed 6 bases, with 11 bases lying between them. CDR3 DNA sequence: TGTGCCAGCAGCTTAGACGGGGGTTCCTCCGGGGAGCTGTTTTTT. Its protein product is CASSLDGGSSGELFF.

This clonotype has a count of ten or more. This beta chain came through as a stray read in a library set up for alpha chains, and its size says little. Here the CDR3 DNA reads TGTGCCAGCATCAAGCTAACCGGGACTCAAAGCGGGTATGAGCAGTTCTTC. It specifies CASIKLTGTQSGYEQFF. The chain has TRBV28 and TRBJ2-1; tentatively, D is TRBD2 (6 bases). Per germline, CDR1 MDHEN and CDR2 SYDVKM. The V and J ends lost 7 bases and 8 bases respectively, with 27 bases between them. The CDR3 extends over 17 amino acids. The variable domain in full, completed from reference TRBV28 and TRBJ2-1, reads DVKVTQSSRYLVKRTGEKVFLECVQDMDHENMFWYRQDPGLGLRLIYFSYDVKMKEKGDIPEGYSVSREKKERFSLILESASTNQTSMYLCASIKLTGTQSGYEQFFGPGTRLTVL.

This clonotype was found many times. The library was designed around alpha chains, so this beta chain is a stray read whose abundance carries little weight. This rearrangement joins TRBV18 to TRBJ1-1, with D hard to call. The CDR3 has 13 residues. Germline lookup yields CDR1 KGHSH and CDR2 LQKENI. Trimming stripped 6 bases from V and 2 bases from J, with 10 bases between. CDR3 coding DNA: TGTGCCAGCTCGAAAGGAGTCAACACTGAAGCTTTCTTT. Protein: CASSKGVNTEAFF.

This clonotype was detected many times. With the library built for alpha chains, this beta chain is off target and its frequency is not meaningful. The V gene is TRBV3-1, the J gene TRBJ2-1; 9 nucleotides align to TRBD2. CDR3 length equals 15 residues. CDR1 is LGHDT and CDR2 is YNNKEL in the germline V gene (reference sequence). The V gene end was trimmed by 3 bases and the J gene end by 4 bases; junction bases not matched to a gene: 4. In DNA, the CDR3 is TGTGCCAGCAGCCATTCGGCGGGAGGGTACAATGAGCAGTTCTTC. It translates to CASSHSAGGYNEQFF.

This clonotype is medium-sized within its sample. Because this beta chain is a stray read in a library intended to capture alpha chains, its abundance should not be given much weight. The chain links TRBV4-1 to TRBJ1-2; TRBD1 matches 9 bases. The J segment lost 4 bases and the V segment lost 0 bases, leaving 6 bases of the junction unmatched. The CDR3 runs to 16 residues. CDR1 is MGHRA, CDR2 YSYEKL, per germline. In DNA form, the CDR3 reads TGCGCCAGCAGCCAAGACCCAACAGGGGGCCGCTATGGCTACACCTTC. It codes for CASSQDPTGGRYGYTF.

This clonotype qualifies as medium-sized. This beta chain turned up in a library designed for alpha chains; as an off-target read, its abundance says little. The V call is TRBV27, the J call TRBJ2-2; TRBD1 might be the D (6 bases). V dropped 6 bases and J dropped 3 bases, with 11 bases sitting between them. The CDR3 totals 14 residues. The germline gives CDR1 MNHEY, CDR2 SMNVEV (reference sequence). CDR3 residues: CASRSQGYTGELFF. The CDR3 region has the DNA TGTGCCAGCAGATCTCAGGGGTACACCGGGGAGCTGTTTTTT.

This clonotype was picked up many times. Because this beta chain is a stray read in a library intended to capture alpha chains, its abundance should not be given much weight. This sequence joins TRBV9 and TRBJ2-5, with 10 bases aligning to TRBD2. After removal of 3 bases from V and 4 bases from J, the junction contained 6 bases not matched to a gene. The length of the CDR3 is 15 residues. Germline CDR1 and CDR2: SGDLS and YYNGEE. CDR3 sequence: CASSEERGGRETQYF. CDR3 coding DNA: TGTGCCAGCAGCGAAGAGCGGGGGGGCCGAGAGACCCAGTACTTC.

By share of the sample, this clonotype is medium-sized. This beta chain slipped into a library made for alpha chains as a stray read, so its size is not meaningful. V and J are TRBV10-3 and TRBJ2-3, with 10 bases matching TRBD2. CDR3 length equals 15 residues. Germline trimming cut 6 bases from V and 2 bases from J; bases unmatched to any gene: 5. CDR1 is ENHRY, CDR2 SYGVKD, per germline. CDR3 in amino acids: CAIRDLAGATDTQYF. The DNA for the CDR3 is TGTGCCATCAGAGATCTAGCGGGGGCCACAGATACGCAGTATTTT.

This clonotype has a count of ten or more. The library was designed around alpha chains, so this beta chain is a stray read whose abundance carries little weight. This chain connects TRBV5-1 to TRBJ2-1, with TRBD1 matching 7 bases. The germline gives CDR1 SGHRS, CDR2 YFSETQ. This CDR3 contains 16 residues. Trimming took 3 bases from V and 2 from J; bases not matched to a gene: 8. CDR3 in DNA: TGCGCCAGCAGCTCCATACAGGGGTCTACCTACAATGAGCAGTTCTTC. Its protein product is CASSSIQGSTYNEQFF. Full variable domain (rest looked up from reference TRBV5-1 and TRBJ2-1): KAGVTQTPRYLIKTRGQQVTLSCSPISGHRSVSWYQQTPGQGLQFLFEYFSETQRNKGNFPGRFSGRQFSNSRSEMNVSTLELGDSALYLCASSSIQGSTYNEQFFGPGTRLTVL.

In this sample, this clonotype turned up many times. Within a library made for alpha chains, this beta chain is off target, and its count is uninformative. The chain carries TRBV12-3 or TRBV12-4 and TRBJ1-1, with TRBD1 matching over 7 bases. CDR3 length: 14 residues. V was clipped by 5 bases and J by 7 bases; unmatched bases: 10. The chain's CDR3 is CASSLLRQGVEAFF. Here the CDR3 DNA reads TGTGCCAGCAGTCTCCTCCGACAGGGCGTTGAAGCTTTCTTT.

Regarding this clonotype: This beta chain is off target for a library built for alpha chains, so its abundance means little. This sequence joins TRBV5-1 and TRBJ2-3, with 10 bases lining up with TRBD2. Germline CDR1 is SGHRS and CDR2 is YFSETQ. The CDR3 contains 13 residues. Trimming at V came to 5 bases and at J to 7 bases, leaving 4 bases not matched to a gene. The DNA for the CDR3 is TGCGCCAGCAGACCTAGCGGGAGTAATACGCAGTATTTT. Its translation: CASRPSGSNTQYF.